This T cell receptor beta chain was identified in a study of CD8+ T cells in alopecia areata. Looking at the study overall: Tofacitinib therapy took 6 to 18 months; 6 months off drug came after.

The length of the CDR3 is 13 residues. V shed 4 bases and J shed 5 bases, with 9 bases lying between them. CDR1 is SGHTA and CDR2 is FQGNSA in the germline V gene. Study conclusions and caveats: Normal skin's resident alphabeta T cells are sequenced alongside lesional scalp T cells. Against the mouse data, patients shared TCRs less clearly, possibly for HLA reasons.

About this clone itself: Its antigen is still unknown.

It was cDNA, reverse transcribed from extracted RNA, that served as the sequencing template. Clones were sequenced by immunoSEQ multiplex PCR, and TCRdb holds only the in-frame ones, with some missing. In the table there are roughly 250,000 clones, 67% of which are singletons. This TCR came from a human donor with alopecia areata. This specimen consisted of CD4+ T cells sorted from blood, obtained at week 0. The chain couples TRBV7-2 to TRBJ2-1; D remains ambiguous. The DNA of the CDR3 is TGTGCCAGCAGCTCGGGTCCTAACAATGAGCAGTTCTTC. It specifies CASSSGPNNEQFF.